Listed here is a single T cell receptor (beta chain). The antigen is undetermined. After removal of 3 bases from V and 1 base from J, the junction contained 2 bases not matched to a gene. CDR1 is SGHRS and CDR2 is YFSETQ in the germline V gene. CDR3 length: 15 residues. This sample is drawn from a study of Graves' ophthalmopathy and Graves' hyperthyroidism. Study-level background: The term stable hyperthyroidism indicated an absence of ophthalmopathy within 18 months of follow-up. General study findings and limits: A model built from 13 signatures distinguished ophthalmopathy from stable hyperthyroidism with roughly 90% sensitivity and about 84% specificity.

TCR beta CDR3 regions were amplified from RNA transcripts. HTBI primers served in a first-round RT-PCR, which a second-round multiplex PCR followed. Via MiXCR, TCRdb re-called the multiplex PCR reads, giving one row per CDR3 protein. The sample comprises approximately 1.2 million distinct CDR3 sequences, about 40% of which are singletons, and 8.5% to 14% rests with the top ten. Aged 18 to 65, the patients with hyperthyroidism had under 2 months' duration and were newly diagnosed. The chain has TRBV5-1 and TRBJ2-7, with 12 bases identical to TRBD2. The receptor was derived from an adult man with Graves' hyperthyroidism. Material: peripheral blood or thyroid tissue (not recorded which). The CDR3: CASSYTSGRSYEQYF. Written as DNA, the CDR3 is TGCGCCAGCAGCTACACTAGCGGGAGGTCCTACGAGCAGTACTTC.